This is a list of T cell receptor beta chains from one sample in a study of T cell responses to AZD1222 COVID-19 vaccine. Some clones are missing from TCRdb's copy, which holds only in-frame ones; the method was immunoSEQ multiplex PCR. The repertoire includes under 200,000 clones, approximately 92% of them detected once, and 1% to 1.5% sits in the top ten. The sequences come from peripheral blood, collected on day 0 of AZD1222 vaccination. All receptors come from an adult in good health. CDR3s include the opening cysteine and the closing phenylalanine or tryptophan. D genes are given only for firm matches. Part of the rows lack a size; the others show once, few, many or a class for expanded clones.

TRBD2	-	TRBV3-1/TRBV3-2	TRBJ2-5	CASSRGSGGARETQYF	TGTGCCAGCAGCCGAGGTAGCGGGGGGGCACGGGAGACCCAGTACTTC
-	-	TRBV3-1/TRBV3-2	TRBJ1-4	CASSQIGPGSNEKLFF	TGTGCCAGCAGCCAGATAGGACCCGGGTCTAATGAAAAACTGTTTTTT
TRBD2	-	TRBV19	TRBJ2-3	CASSIFLGLAGGPTDTQYF	TGTGCCAGTAGTATATTCCTCGGACTAGCGGGGGGGCCGACAGATACGCAGTATTTT
-	-	TRBV6-5	TRBJ1-6	CASSYSGVGNSPLHF	TGTGCCAGCAGTTACTCCGGCGTTGGAAATTCACCCCTCCACTTT
-	-	TRBV19	TRBJ2-2	CASSIFEGTNTGELFF	TGTGCCAGTAGTATTTTTGAGGGGACGAACACCGGGGAGCTGTTTTTT
-	-	TRBV6-2/TRBV6-3	TRBJ1-5	CASSPGQLNQPQHF	TGTGCCAGCAGTCCCGGACAGCTCAATCAGCCCCAGCATTTT
-	once	TRBV11-3	TRBJ1-1	CASSLGGPGEAFF	TGTGCCAGCAGCTTAGGGGGCCCCGGTGAAGCTTTCTTT
-	-	TRBV3-1/TRBV3-2	TRBJ2-1	CASSSGTPSYNEQFF	TGTGCCAGCAGTTCCGGGACCCCCTCCTACAATGAGCAGTTCTTC
-	-	TRBV9	TRBJ2-3	CASSVAQAADTQYF	TGTGCCAGCAGCGTAGCTCAAGCCGCAGATACGCAGTATTTT
-	-	TRBV7-9	TRBJ1-2	CASSLGPSGYTF	TGTGCCAGCAGCTTAGGCCCCTCAGGCTACACCTTC
-	-	TRBV5-4	TRBJ1-4	CASSYKQGSNEKLFF	TGTGCCAGCAGCTATAAACAGGGATCTAATGAAAAACTGTTTTTT
TRBD1	-	TRBV19	TRBJ1-2	CASSIDRGRVSGYTF	TGTGCCAGTAGTATCGACAGGGGGAGGGTTTCTGGCTACACCTTC
TRBD1	-	TRBV30	TRBJ2-3	CAWSKGTGDTDTQYF	TGTGCCTGGAGTAAGGGGACAGGAGATACAGATACGCAGTATTTT
TRBD1	few	TRBV7-6	TRBJ2-3	CASSPRTGGPDTQYF	TGTGCCAGCAGCCCCCGGACAGGGGGCCCGGATACGCAGTATTTT
-	-	TRBV5-5	TRBJ1-3	CASSLGTGRSGNTIYF	TGTGCCAGCAGCTTGGGGACGGGTCGCTCTGGAAACACCATATATTTT
-	-	TRBV5-1	TRBJ1-1	CASSLLGESTEAFF	TGCGCCAGCAGCCTGTTAGGAGAGAGCACTGAAGCTTTCTTT
TRBD1	-	TRBV30	TRBJ1-1	CAWSAQGPPGPEAFF	TGTGCCTGGAGTGCACAGGGGCCCCCGGGGCCTGAAGCTTTCTTT
TRBD2	-	TRBV2	TRBJ2-2	CASSEVLKGLAGTGELFF	TGTGCCAGCAGTGAAGTTTTAAAGGGTCTAGCGGGGACCGGGGAGCTGTTTTTT
-	-	TRBV12-3/TRBV12-4	TRBJ1-1	CASTLLGNTEAFF	TGTGCCAGCACCCTCTTGGGGAACACTGAAGCTTTCTTT
-	-	TRBV3-1/TRBV3-2	TRBJ2-3	CASSPKGMSTDTQYF	TGTGCCAGCAGCCCGAAGGGGATGAGCACAGATACGCAGTATTTT
TRBD2	-	TRBV5-1	TRBJ2-1	CASETSGGYNEQFF	TGCGCCAGCGAAACTAGCGGGGGCTACAATGAGCAGTTCTTC
-	-	TRBV28	TRBJ1-5	CASSLRQARQPQHF	TGTGCCAGCAGTCTCCGACAGGCCCGACAGCCCCAGCATTTT
-	-	TRBV27	TRBJ1-1	CATGGPSGAFF	TGTGCCACTGGGGGCCCCAGCGGAGCTTTCTTT
TRBD1	-	TRBV2	TRBJ1-2	CASSATGALSYGYTF	TGTGCCAGCAGTGCCACAGGGGCCCTATCCTATGGCTACACCTTC
-	-	TRBV2	TRBJ1-5	CASSEWGGGINQPQHF	TGTGCCAGCAGTGAATGGGGGGGCGGGATCAATCAGCCCCAGCATTTT
-	-	TRBV14	TRBJ1-1	CASSALGGASEAFF	TGTGCCAGCAGCGCCCTGGGGGGGGCCTCTGAAGCTTTCTTT
-	-	TRBV5-1	TRBJ2-5	CASSFDGTLQETQYF	TGCGCCAGCAGCTTCGACGGGACCCTACAAGAGACCCAGTACTTC
-	-	TRBV18	TRBJ1-4	CASSPPGGDEKLFF	TGTGCCAGCTCACCACCGGGGGGAGATGAAAAACTGTTTTTT
-	-	TRBV9	TRBJ1-4	CASSAGETTTNEKLFF	TGTGCCAGCAGCGCCGGGGAGACAACAACTAATGAAAAACTGTTTTTT
-	once	TRBV5-1	TRBJ1-2	CASSLVVQPGPYGYTF	TGCGCCAGCAGCTTGGTGGTGCAGCCCGGACCCTATGGCTACACCTTC
TRBD1	-	TRBV5-4	TRBJ2-5	CASSFTTGVIEETQYF	TGTGCCAGCAGCTTTACGACAGGGGTAATAGAAGAGACCCAGTACTTC
-	-	TRBV14	TRBJ1-2	CASSLQTSYGYTF	TGTGCCAGCAGCCTCCAAACCAGCTATGGCTACACCTTC
-	-	TRBV19	TRBJ1-1	CASSIQGTEAFF	TGTGCCAGTAGTATTCAGGGGACTGAAGCTTTCTTT
-	-	TRBV12-3/TRBV12-4	TRBJ1-2	CASSTGRAGYTF	TGTGCCAGCAGCACCGGACGAGCTGGCTACACCTTC
-	-	TRBV5-1	TRBJ2-2	CASSRGRDTTNTGELFF	TGCGCCAGCAGCCGCGGGCGGGACACAACAAACACCGGGGAGCTGTTTTTT
-	-	TRBV19	TRBJ1-2	CASSPGGYGYTF	TGTGCCAGTAGTCCCGGAGGTTATGGCTACACCTTC
TRBD1	-	TRBV29-1	TRBJ1-2	CSATLWTGGAYGYTF	TGCAGCGCCACCCTTTGGACAGGGGGCGCCTATGGCTACACCTTC
TRBD1	-	TRBV14	TRBJ2-1	CASSQGGGAYNEQFF	TGTGCCAGCAGCCAAGGAGGGGGCGCCTACAATGAGCAGTTCTTC
TRBD1	-	TRBV18	TRBJ1-3	CASSPGQGETIYF	TGTGCCAGCTCACCGGGACAGGGAGAAACCATATATTTT
-	-	TRBV28	TRBJ1-5	CASSLWEGNQPQHF	TGTGCCAGCAGTTTATGGGAAGGCAATCAGCCCCAGCATTTT
-	-	TRBV10-3	TRBJ2-7	CAISEGPLGGEQYF	TGTGCCATCAGTGAGGGGCCTTTAGGGGGTGAGCAGTACTTC
-	-	TRBV7-9	TRBJ1-4	CASSLGTRPFF	TGTGCCAGCAGCTTAGGTACAAGGCCGTTTTTT
-	-	TRBV27	TRBJ2-1	CASSLSGGYNEQFF	TGTGCCAGCAGTTTATCGGGCGGGTATAATGAGCAGTTCTTC
-	-	TRBV18	TRBJ1-2	CASSAGTVYGYTF	TGTGCCAGCTCAGCGGGGACGGTCTATGGCTACACCTTC
-	-	TRBV5-6	TRBJ1-6	CASSLQGPDSPLHF	TGTGCCAGCAGCCTACAGGGACCAGATTCACCCCTCCACTTT